This TCR beta chain was identified during a study of T cell repertoires in cytomegalovirus infection. On the study more broadly: In the study, CMV epitopes included recently identified HLA-C-restricted and well-studied HLA-B-restricted ones. Both a matching HLA type and CMV infection were indicated by public TCR beta signatures.

Findings of the study overall: People with CMV and the relevant HLA were identified by cumulative public TCR beta family frequency. In two of eight donors, the top clonotype was HLA-C-restricted CMV-specific.

Comments on this clonotype: Its specificity is not known.

The CDR3 sequence is 15 residues long. Trimming cost V 1 base and J 0 bases, with 10 bases left between them. Germline V gene sequence: CDR1 SQVTM, CDR2 ANQGSEA. TCRdb re-analysed the reads in MiXCR, keeping a single row per CDR3 protein. The repertoire holds under 450,000 distinct CDR3 sequences, roughly a third seen once, with roughly 13% in the top ten. V and J are TRBV29-1 and TRBJ2-1; D is unresolved. The sample was cultured PBMCs, taken from culture after CMV antigen stimulation. The receptor's source is a human donor in good health (CMV status not recorded). Some clones in this sample may be carry-over from other donors' samples. In DNA form, the CDR3 reads TGCAGCGTTGAAGGGATTACGGGCTCCTACAATGAGCAGTTCTTC. Amino acids: CSVEGITGSYNEQFF.